This T cell receptor (beta chain) originates from a study of blood T cell repertoires in COVID-19. Study background: COVID-19 samples from acute and convalescent phases originated in the United States, Italy and Spain.

Produced via immunoSEQ multiplex PCR; TCRdb's table is partial and in-frame only. This table holds more than 350,000 clones, around nine tenths found once. Losses at the gene ends were 6 bases for V and 5 bases for J; bases not matched to a gene: 4. This CDR3 region has 13 residues. The germline V gene has CDR1 MGHDK and CDR2 SYGVNS. Up to 2 weeks before entering the study, exposed participants had met a COVID-19 case. The chain carries TRBV25-1 and TRBJ2-5; 9 bases are shared with TRBD2. Source material: PBMCs or T cells enriched from blood (not recorded which). The TCR sequence derives from a woman younger than 35 who had been exposed to COVID-19. The CDR3 DNA reads TGTGCCAGCAGCGGGACTAGCTACGAGACCCAGTACTTC. Translation: CASSGTSYETQYF.